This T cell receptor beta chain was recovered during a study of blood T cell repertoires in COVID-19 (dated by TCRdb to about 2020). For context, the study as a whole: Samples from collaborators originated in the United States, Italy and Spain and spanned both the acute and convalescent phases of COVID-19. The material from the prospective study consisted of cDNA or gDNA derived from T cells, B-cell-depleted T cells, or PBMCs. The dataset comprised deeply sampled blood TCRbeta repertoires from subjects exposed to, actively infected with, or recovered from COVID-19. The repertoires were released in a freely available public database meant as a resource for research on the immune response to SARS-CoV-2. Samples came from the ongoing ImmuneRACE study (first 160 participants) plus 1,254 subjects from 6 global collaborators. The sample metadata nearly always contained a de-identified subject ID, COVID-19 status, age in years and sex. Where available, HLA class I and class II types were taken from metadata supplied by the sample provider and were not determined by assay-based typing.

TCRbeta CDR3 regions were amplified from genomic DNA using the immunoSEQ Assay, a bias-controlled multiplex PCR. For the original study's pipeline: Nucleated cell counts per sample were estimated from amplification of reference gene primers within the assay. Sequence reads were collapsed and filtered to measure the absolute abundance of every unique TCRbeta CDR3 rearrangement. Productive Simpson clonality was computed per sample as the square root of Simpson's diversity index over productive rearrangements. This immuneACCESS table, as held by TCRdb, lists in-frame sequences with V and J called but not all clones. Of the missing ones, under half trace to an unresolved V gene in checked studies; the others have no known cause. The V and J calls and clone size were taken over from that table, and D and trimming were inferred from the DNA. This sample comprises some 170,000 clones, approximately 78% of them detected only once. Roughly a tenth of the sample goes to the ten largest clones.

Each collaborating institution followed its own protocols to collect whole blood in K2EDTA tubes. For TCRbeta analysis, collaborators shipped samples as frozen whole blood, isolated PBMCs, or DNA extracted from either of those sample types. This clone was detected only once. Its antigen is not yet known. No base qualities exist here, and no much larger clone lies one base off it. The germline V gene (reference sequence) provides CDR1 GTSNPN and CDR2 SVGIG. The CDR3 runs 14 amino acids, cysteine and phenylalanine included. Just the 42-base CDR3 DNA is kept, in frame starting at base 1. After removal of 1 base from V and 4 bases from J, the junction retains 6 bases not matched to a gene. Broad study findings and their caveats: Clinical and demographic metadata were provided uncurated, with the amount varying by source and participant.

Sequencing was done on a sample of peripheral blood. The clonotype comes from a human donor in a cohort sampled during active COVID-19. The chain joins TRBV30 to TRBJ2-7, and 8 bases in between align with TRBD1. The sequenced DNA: TGTGCCTGGAGTGAGGAGGACAGGGTGTACGAGCAGTACTTC. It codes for CAWSEEDRVYEQYF.